The present entry profiles one T cell receptor (beta chain) with its context. As processed by the authors: Estimation of nucleated cell counts was performed using reference gene primer amplification. Repertoires were generated with immunoSEQ multiplex PCR, while TCRdb's copy carries only in-frame clones and drops some. V, J and clone size derive from that table, while D and trimming were established from the DNA sequence. The sample includes around 150,000 clones, 65% to 90% of them seen just once. This sample is drawn from a study of blood T cell repertoires in COVID-19. Whole-study context: Sites in the United States, Italy and Spain provided acute and convalescent COVID-19 samples. Sample material is recorded as cDNA or gDNA derived from T cells, B-cell-depleted T cells, or PBMCs.

V lost 3 bases to trimming and J lost 0 bases, with 8 bases between them. Per germline, CDR1 LNHDA and CDR2 SQIVND (reference sequence). This CDR3 spans 14 amino acids. The sample taken for sequencing was peripheral blood. The TCR comes from a man aged 65 to 85 with acute or convalescent COVID-19. The chain employs TRBV19 and TRBJ1-1; TRBD1 is a possible D gene (6 bases). The CDR3 coding sequence is TGTGCCAGTAGTATGCAGGGGATGAACACTGAAGCTTTCTTT. It encodes CASSMQGMNTEAFF.